This T cell receptor beta chain was sequenced for a study of graft-versus-host responses after intestinal transplantation. Broader study findings: Allografts of patients with graft-donor T cell macrochimerism showed high graft-versus-host to host-versus-graft clone ratios.

Only in-frame clones appear in the TCRdb table, and some are missing; sequencing was by immunoSEQ multiplex PCR. The sample shows more than 85,000 clones, 93% of them seen only once. The CDR3 has 13 amino acids. Trimming shortened V by 3 bases and J by 3 bases, and 9 bases separated the two germline ends. Germline lookup yields CDR1 SNHLY and CDR2 FYNNEI. On this clone: Its antigen remains unknown.

The sample consisted of unstimulated CD8+ T cells sorted from spleen or lymph node cells, taken before intestinal transplant. The rearrangement joins TRBV2 to TRBJ2-7; D remains unclear. This receptor was identified in a human donor who received an intestinal transplant. CDR3 in DNA: TGTGCCAGCAGTGACCTGGACGGCTACGAGCAGTACTTC. It is translated as CASSDLDGYEQYF.